Listed below are T cell receptor beta chains from one sample, sequenced in a study of T cell changes during pregnancy in multiple sclerosis. Assay: immunoSEQ multiplex PCR; the TCRdb copy retains only in-frame clones and omits some. The sample has over 50,000 clones, approximately 93% seen once. Specimen: peripheral blood, collected in the second trimester of pregnancy. All receptors come from a female donor with multiple sclerosis, enrolled in a pregnancy study. CDR3s include the opening cysteine and the closing phenylalanine or tryptophan. The D gene is left open where the match is weak. Size is stated for part of the rows, as once, few or many counts, or as a class when the clone is expanded.

J gene: TRBJ2-3
clone size: .
V gene: TRBV10-1
D gene: .
CDR3 protein: CASSEFNRDVSTDTQYF
CDR3 DNA: TGCGCCAGCAGTGAATTTAACAGGGACGTGAGCACAGATACGCAGTATTTT

J gene: TRBJ2-1
clone size: .
V gene: TRBV5-6
D gene: TRBD1
CDR3 protein: CASSKGTGSYNEQFF
CDR3 DNA: TGTGCCAGCAGCAAAGGGACAGGCTCCTACAATGAGCAGTTCTTC

J gene: TRBJ2-1
clone size: .
V gene: TRBV6-6
D gene: .
CDR3 protein: CASSFRRDEQFF
CDR3 DNA: TGTGCCAGCAGTTTCCGGCGGGATGAGCAGTTCTTC

J gene: TRBJ1-1
clone size: .
V gene: TRBV7-2
D gene: .
CDR3 protein: CASVLAGGTEAFF
CDR3 DNA: TGTGCCAGCGTCTTGGCTGGAGGCACTGAAGCTTTCTTT

J gene: TRBJ1-4
clone size: .
V gene: TRBV28
D gene: .
CDR3 protein: CASSQTLQGEKLFF
CDR3 DNA: TGTGCCAGCAGCCAGACACTCCAAGGCGAAAAACTGTTTTTT

J gene: TRBJ2-1
clone size: .
V gene: TRBV7-9
D gene: TRBD2
CDR3 protein: CASSSSTSGNYNEQFF
CDR3 DNA: TGTGCCAGCAGCTCCTCGACTAGCGGGAATTACAATGAGCAGTTCTTC

J gene: TRBJ2-3
clone size: .
V gene: TRBV18
D gene: TRBD2
CDR3 protein: CASSPPGLAGAGDTQYF
CDR3 DNA: TGTGCCAGCTCACCACCGGGACTAGCGGGAGCGGGAGATACGCAGTATTTT

J gene: TRBJ2-4
clone size: few
V gene: TRBV7-2
D gene: TRBD1
CDR3 protein: CASSLSMTGPLDF
CDR3 DNA: TGTGCCAGCAGCTTGTCTATGACAGGGCCCCTCGACTTC

J gene: TRBJ2-5
clone size: .
V gene: TRBV14
D gene: TRBD2
CDR3 protein: CASSQDGLAVETQYF
CDR3 DNA: TGTGCCAGCAGCCAAGACGGACTAGCGGTAGAGACCCAGTACTTC

J gene: TRBJ1-5
clone size: .
V gene: TRBV7-2
D gene: .
CDR3 protein: CASSLVSGVDQPQHF
CDR3 DNA: TGTGCCAGCAGCTTAGTTTCCGGGGTGGATCAGCCCCAGCATTTT

J gene: TRBJ2-2
clone size: .
V gene: TRBV19
D gene: .
CDR3 protein: CASRDDGTTGELFF
CDR3 DNA: TGTGCCAGTAGAGACGACGGGACTACCGGGGAGCTGTTTTTT

J gene: TRBJ1-5
clone size: .
V gene: TRBV2
D gene: .
CDR3 protein: CASSEFPGGSNQPQHF
CDR3 DNA: TGTGCCAGCAGTGAATTCCCGGGGGGGAGCAATCAGCCCCAGCATTTT

J gene: TRBJ2-1
clone size: .
V gene: TRBV6-9
D gene: .
CDR3 protein: CASSSGQSSYNEQFF
CDR3 DNA: TGTGCCAGCAGCTCAGGACAGAGCTCCTACAATGAGCAGTTCTTC

J gene: TRBJ1-1
clone size: .
V gene: TRBV19
D gene: TRBD1
CDR3 protein: CASSPVHRGTEAFF
CDR3 DNA: TGTGCCAGTAGTCCCGTCCACAGGGGAACTGAAGCTTTCTTT

J gene: TRBJ2-3
clone size: .
V gene: TRBV5-4
D gene: TRBD2
CDR3 protein: CASSFLYRSSGSIPADTQYF
CDR3 DNA: TGTGCCAGCAGCTTTCTTTATAGATCTAGCGGGAGTATACCGGCAGATACGCAGTATTTT

J gene: TRBJ1-5
clone size: .
V gene: TRBV12-5
D gene: .
CDR3 protein: CASAAERGKGINQPQHF
CDR3 DNA: TGTGCTAGTGCCGCGGAGAGAGGAAAGGGGATCAATCAGCCCCAGCATTTT

J gene: TRBJ2-7
clone size: once
V gene: TRBV7-9
D gene: TRBD2
CDR3 protein: CASSGGTSGTQYYEQYF
CDR3 DNA: TGTGCCAGCAGCGGGGGGACTAGCGGGACCCAATACTACGAGCAGTACTTC

J gene: TRBJ2-7
clone size: .
V gene: TRBV6-5
D gene: .
CDR3 protein: CASSSISGQYF
CDR3 DNA: TGTGCCAGCAGTTCCATCTCAGGGCAGTACTTC

J gene: TRBJ1-5
clone size: .
V gene: TRBV7-2
D gene: .
CDR3 protein: CASSSQPNSNQPQHF
CDR3 DNA: TGTGCCAGCAGCTCCCAACCTAATAGCAATCAGCCCCAGCATTTT

J gene: TRBJ2-7
clone size: .
V gene: TRBV9
D gene: TRBD2
CDR3 protein: CASSVGVFSRETYEQYF
CDR3 DNA: TGTGCCAGCAGCGTAGGAGTTTTCTCGCGGGAGACCTACGAGCAGTACTTC

J gene: TRBJ1-3
clone size: .
V gene: TRBV18
D gene: .
CDR3 protein: CASSPQQGRSSGNTIYF
CDR3 DNA: TGTGCCAGCTCACCACAACAGGGCAGGAGCTCTGGAAACACCATATATTTT

J gene: TRBJ2-3
clone size: .
V gene: TRBV19
D gene: TRBD2
CDR3 protein: CASSPPPSGHTQYF
CDR3 DNA: TGTGCCAGTAGTCCCCCCCCTAGCGGCCATACGCAGTATTTT

J gene: TRBJ1-2
clone size: once
V gene: TRBV7-2
D gene: TRBD1
CDR3 protein: CASSPDRNRRYGYTF
CDR3 DNA: TGTGCCAGCAGCCCGGACAGGAACAGGAGGTATGGCTACACCTTC

J gene: TRBJ1-1
clone size: .
V gene: TRBV9
D gene: TRBD1
CDR3 protein: CASIPAGTGNTEAFF
CDR3 DNA: TGTGCCAGCATTCCCGCCGGGACAGGTAACACTGAAGCTTTCTTT

J gene: TRBJ2-5
clone size: .
V gene: TRBV4-2
D gene: TRBD2
CDR3 protein: CASSVELAGGPGETQYF
CDR3 DNA: TGTGCCAGCAGCGTCGAGCTAGCGGGAGGGCCGGGAGAGACCCAGTACTTC

J gene: TRBJ2-7
clone size: .
V gene: TRBV12-5
D gene: TRBD2
CDR3 protein: CASGLILAGGNYEQYF
CDR3 DNA: TGTGCTAGTGGTTTGATCCTTGCGGGAGGTAACTACGAGCAGTACTTC

J gene: TRBJ1-1
clone size: .
V gene: TRBV9
D gene: .
CDR3 protein: CASSKDLDGNTEAFF
CDR3 DNA: TGTGCCAGCAGCAAAGACTTAGACGGGAACACTGAAGCTTTCTTT

J gene: TRBJ1-1
clone size: .
V gene: TRBV13
D gene: TRBD1
CDR3 protein: CASSHRGMNTEAFF
CDR3 DNA: TGTGCCAGCAGCCACAGGGGCATGAACACTGAAGCTTTCTTT

J gene: TRBJ2-7
clone size: .
V gene: TRBV5-1
D gene: TRBD1
CDR3 protein: CASGRGDRAGEQYF
CDR3 DNA: TGCGCCAGCGGTCGGGGGGACAGGGCAGGGGAGCAGTACTTC

J gene: TRBJ1-1
clone size: .
V gene: TRBV6-5
D gene: TRBD1
CDR3 protein: CASSRTGVVNTEAFF
CDR3 DNA: TGTGCCAGCAGTAGGACAGGGGTCGTGAACACTGAAGCTTTCTTT

J gene: TRBJ2-3
clone size: .
V gene: TRBV2
D gene: TRBD2
CDR3 protein: CASRIGLAADTQYF
CDR3 DNA: TGTGCCAGCAGAATAGGACTAGCCGCAGATACGCAGTATTTT

J gene: TRBJ1-2
clone size: .
V gene: TRBV6-6
D gene: .
CDR3 protein: CASSFGGGTGYTF
CDR3 DNA: TGTGCCAGCAGTTTTGGCGGGGGGACTGGCTACACCTTC

J gene: TRBJ2-3
clone size: .
V gene: TRBV7-2
D gene: .
CDR3 protein: CASSPGGTDTDTQYF
CDR3 DNA: TGTGCCAGCAGCCCCGGGGGAACCGACACAGATACGCAGTATTTT

J gene: TRBJ2-2
clone size: .
V gene: TRBV29-1
D gene: .
CDR3 protein: CSVLLNTGELFF
CDR3 DNA: TGCAGCGTTCTACTGAACACCGGGGAGCTGTTTTTT

J gene: TRBJ1-2
clone size: .
V gene: TRBV4-3
D gene: .
CDR3 protein: CASSQDSDRYYGYTF
CDR3 DNA: TGCGCCAGCAGCCAAGACTCGGACAGATACTATGGCTACACCTTC

J gene: TRBJ2-7
clone size: .
V gene: TRBV30
D gene: TRBD1
CDR3 protein: CAWSEGQGAFSEQYF
CDR3 DNA: TGTGCCTGGAGTGAAGGACAGGGGGCTTTCTCCGAGCAGTACTTC

J gene: TRBJ2-2
clone size: .
V gene: TRBV19
D gene: .
CDR3 protein: CASSIDWPGELFF
CDR3 DNA: TGTGCCAGTAGTATAGATTGGCCCGGGGAGCTGTTTTTT

J gene: TRBJ2-7
clone size: .
V gene: TRBV7-8
D gene: .
CDR3 protein: CASSLAIGGYEQYF
CDR3 DNA: TGTGCCAGCAGCTTAGCGATCGGCGGCTACGAGCAGTACTTC

J gene: TRBJ1-1
clone size: .
V gene: TRBV5-1
D gene: .
CDR3 protein: CASSTGQNTEAFF
CDR3 DNA: TGCGCCAGCAGCACAGGACAGAACACTGAAGCTTTCTTT

J gene: TRBJ2-3
clone size: .
V gene: TRBV7-9
D gene: TRBD2
CDR3 protein: CASSSDTSGSLYTQYF
CDR3 DNA: TGTGCCAGCAGCTCCGATACTAGCGGGAGCTTATATACGCAGTATTTT

J gene: TRBJ1-5
clone size: once
V gene: TRBV28
D gene: TRBD1
CDR3 protein: CASNHDRGDQPQHF
CDR3 DNA: TGTGCCAGCAATCATGACAGGGGGGATCAGCCCCAGCATTTT

J gene: TRBJ2-2
clone size: .
V gene: TRBV2
D gene: TRBD1
CDR3 protein: CARSWGTGVTGELFF
CDR3 DNA: TGTGCCAGAAGCTGGGGGACAGGGGTCACCGGGGAGCTGTTTTTT

J gene: TRBJ2-1
clone size: .
V gene: TRBV9
D gene: TRBD2
CDR3 protein: CASSVGAGGIYNEQFF
CDR3 DNA: TGTGCCAGCAGCGTAGGGGCGGGAGGAATCTACAATGAGCAGTTCTTC

J gene: TRBJ2-7
clone size: .
V gene: TRBV4-3
D gene: .
CDR3 protein: CASSQEGRGYEQYF
CDR3 DNA: TGCGCCAGCAGCCAAGAAGGCAGGGGCTACGAGCAGTACTTC

J gene: TRBJ2-1
clone size: .
V gene: TRBV4-2
D gene: TRBD1
CDR3 protein: CASSQGQGSENEQFF
CDR3 DNA: TGTGCCAGCAGCCAAGGACAGGGGAGTGAGAATGAGCAGTTCTTC

J gene: TRBJ2-7
clone size: .
V gene: TRBV19
D gene: TRBD1
CDR3 protein: CASSPRDSGTYEQYF
CDR3 DNA: TGTGCCAGTAGTCCCAGGGACAGCGGAACCTACGAGCAGTACTTC

J gene: TRBJ1-4
clone size: .
V gene: TRBV4-1
D gene: .
CDR3 protein: CASAPYNTGNEKLFF
CDR3 DNA: TGCGCCAGCGCTCCGTACAACACAGGAAATGAAAAACTGTTTTTT

J gene: TRBJ2-3
clone size: .
V gene: TRBV5-1
D gene: TRBD2
CDR3 protein: CASSFWTSDLTDTQYF
CDR3 DNA: TGCGCCAGCAGCTTTTGGACTAGCGACCTCACAGATACGCAGTATTTT

J gene: TRBJ1-5
clone size: .
V gene: TRBV28
D gene: .
CDR3 protein: CASYQGNQPQHF
CDR3 DNA: TGTGCCAGCTATCAGGGGAATCAGCCCCAGCATTTT

J gene: TRBJ1-2
clone size: .
V gene: TRBV7-2
D gene: .
CDR3 protein: CASSQSGGQNYGYTF
CDR3 DNA: TGTGCCAGCAGCCAGAGCGGTGGACAGAACTATGGCTACACCTTC

J gene: TRBJ1-1
clone size: once
V gene: TRBV19
D gene: TRBD1
CDR3 protein: CASSLHRDRGNTEAFF
CDR3 DNA: TGTGCCAGTAGTTTACACCGGGACAGGGGGAACACTGAAGCTTTCTTT

J gene: TRBJ2-1
clone size: .
V gene: TRBV29-1
D gene: .
CDR3 protein: CSVGSGGRNEQFF
CDR3 DNA: TGCAGCGTTGGAAGCGGAGGAAGGAATGAGCAGTTCTTC

J gene: TRBJ2-3
clone size: .
V gene: TRBV9
D gene: TRBD2
CDR3 protein: CASSVVPSGRADTQYF
CDR3 DNA: TGTGCCAGCAGCGTAGTTCCTAGCGGGAGAGCAGATACGCAGTATTTT

J gene: TRBJ2-7
clone size: .
V gene: TRBV11-3
D gene: TRBD1
CDR3 protein: CASSTGGMDEQYF
CDR3 DNA: TGTGCCAGCAGTACAGGGGGCATGGACGAGCAGTACTTC